Below, one T cell receptor beta chain is given with its context. This entry is derived from a study of T cells in Graves' hyperthyroidism and ophthalmopathy. Template material for amplifying TCR beta CDR3 regions consisted of RNA transcripts. TCR CDR3 underwent first-round RT-PCR with the HTBI primer set. Using its own MiXCR run on the multiplex PCR reads, TCRdb lists one record per CDR3 protein. The sample consists of 300,000 to 500,000 distinct CDR3 sequences, more than 12% of them appearing once. The sequencing input was blood. This clonotype originated in a man between 50 and 59 years old with Graves' ophthalmopathy.

The chain's CDR3 is CASSQLDLVTTGELFF. DNA for the CDR3: TGCGCCAGCAGCCAACTAGATCTTGTTACCACCGGGGAGCTGTTTTTT. The chain is built from TRBV4-1 and TRBJ2-2; no clear D. The V gene's germline CDR1 is MGHRA and CDR2 YSYEKL. This CDR3 region has 16 residues. Trimming removed 2 bases from V and 4 bases from J, with 14 bases in between.